The following is a TCR beta chain sequence with its context. This clone was observed a single time. Its antigen remains unidentified. Base qualities were left out, and no much larger clone turns up one base away. The sample comes from a study of cytomegalovirus exposure and HLA in healthy donors (dated by TCRdb to about 2017). In the study overall: According to a later analysis, the 120 or so validation repertoires were produced on the same platform as the 700 or so repertoires of the first cohort. The study aimed to test whether signatures of past pathogen exposure could be identified by cataloging public T cell receptors. A separate validation cohort of over a hundred different subjects was used in addition to the roughly 700-subject first cohort. To predict cytomegalovirus infection status, the study combined high-throughput TCR immunosequencing, statistical association of individual TCRs with disease status, and machine learning. Summary of the overall study and its limitations: Of the cluster scores, about 94% were above 0 in a later analysis, which found that TCRs clustered in the first cohort also tended to co-occur in the 95 to 150 validation repertoires. Most TCR sequences were observed very rarely across donors, whereas some public TCRs were present in many individuals. In both the original and validation cohorts, the classifier was reported to diagnose cytomegalovirus status with high specificity and sensitivity. It was suggested by the authors that the approach could potentially be generalized to other disease states and immunological phenotypes. The validation cohort had no HLA typing available for a later analysis, so co-occurrence within that cohort was assessed over all 120 or so repertoires. In the study, some 160 TCR beta chains were listed as associated with cytomegalovirus. In vitro tests confirmed that a few of the cytomegalovirus-associated TCR beta chains recognize cytomegalovirus antigens.

Separate from the roughly 630-subject first cohort, the validation cohort of over 90 subjects was the group to which the donors belonged. Library prep was done by the immunoSEQ multiplex PCR assay. Per the authors' processing: A statistical classification framework was built for diagnosing cytomegalovirus status from the catalog of TCR beta chain sequences. TCRdb holds this immuneACCESS table with in-frame rearrangements only. Some clones are missing; in checked studies, unresolved V genes explain under half, and the rest has no known cause. V and J calls and clone size are given by that table; D and trimming were obtained from the DNA. This sample is represented by fewer than 300,000 clones; 85% to 90% of them were singletons. The ten largest clones represent approximately 0.9% of the sample. Trimming takes 1 base off V and 1 base off J; junction bases not matched to a gene: 2. From cysteine to phenylalanine, the CDR3 is 15 amino acids long. Left in the record is the CDR3 DNA by itself, 45 bases read in frame from the first base. According to the germline V gene (reference sequence), CDR1 reads SEHNR and CDR2 reads FQNEAQ.

This TCR was sampled from a young woman in good health and CMV-seronegative. The source material was PBMCs. The chain uses TRBV7-9 and TRBJ2-3, with 7 junctional bases fitting TRBD1. The CDR3 here reads CASSLDGQGTDTQYF. The DNA reads TGTGCCAGCAGCTTAGATGGACAGGGCACAGATACGCAGTATTTT.